Listed here are 23 T cell receptor beta chains from one sample, sequenced in a study of blood T cell repertoires in COVID-19. Measured with immunoSEQ multiplex PCR; TCRdb has only the in-frame clones, and not every one. The data hold some 41,000 clones, with about 90% observed a single time. The sample comprised peripheral blood. These receptor sequences come from a human donor in a cohort sampled during active COVID-19.

The rearrangement links TRBV15 to TRBJ2-2, with D uncertain. The CDR3 has 13 amino acids. Germline loops: CDR1 LNHNV, CDR2 YYDKDF (reference sequence). The V end lost 1 base, the J end lost 6 bases, and 6 bases lay between the germline ends. Here the CDR3 reads CATSRGSAGELFF. As DNA, the CDR3 is TGTGCCACCAGCAGAGGGAGCGCCGGGGAGCTGTTTTTT. The full variable domain, rest sourced from reference TRBV15 and TRBJ2-2, is DAMVIQNPRYQVTQFGKPVTLSCSQTLNHNVMYWYQQKSSQAPKLLFHYYDKDFNNEADTPDNFQSRRPNTSFCFLDIRSPGLGDTAMYLCATSRGSAGELFFGEGSRLTVL.

The rearrangement links TRBV9 to TRBJ2-3; 8 bases agree with TRBD2. V lost 4 bases, J lost 1 base, and 5 bases stayed unmatched. The CDR3 sequence is 15 residues long. Germline V gene lookup returns CDR1 SGDLS and CDR2 YYNGEE. CDR3 sequence: CASSSSGGGTDTQYF. In DNA form, the CDR3 reads TGTGCCAGCAGCTCTTCGGGGGGGGGCACAGATACGCAGTATTTT. The whole variable domain, remainder taken from reference TRBV9 and TRBJ2-3, is DSGVTQTPKHLITATGQRVTLRCSPRSGDLSVYWYQQSLDQGLQFLIQYYNGEERAKGNILERFSAQQFPDLHSELNLSSLELGDSALYFCASSSSGGGTDTQYFGPGTRLTVL.

The rearrangement joins TRBV18 to TRBJ2-1; 10 bases map to TRBD1. Losses at the gene ends were 3 bases for V and 6 bases for J; bases not matched to a gene: 8. There are 16 residues in the CDR3. Germline V gene sequence: CDR1 KGHSH, CDR2 LQKENI. CDR3 sequence: CASSPARDRGANEQFF. CDR3 DNA sequence: TGTGCCAGCTCACCCGCCCGGGACAGGGGTGCCAATGAGCAGTTCTTC.

In this sample, this clone turned up a few times. The sample holds other DNA sequences that translate to the same CDR3. The genes are TRBV6-6 and TRBJ2-1; perhaps TRBD1 as D (5 bases). From germline, CDR1 is MNHNY and CDR2 SVGAGI (reference sequence). The CDR3 covers 14 residues. The ends were cut back, 3 bases at V and 4 bases at J, with 10 bases in the middle. The CDR3 loop is CASSYSRVYNEQFF. In DNA, the CDR3 is TGTGCCAGCAGTTATTCCAGGGTTTACAATGAGCAGTTCTTC.

The V gene is TRBV19, the J gene TRBJ1-2; D not resolved. The V and J ends lost 7 bases and 4 bases respectively, with 10 bases between them. Germline CDR1 LNHDA, CDR2 SQIVND (reference sequence). This CDR3 comprises 12 residues. The chain's CDR3 is CASNEAPYGYTF. The CDR3 nucleotides read TGTGCCAGTAACGAGGCACCCTATGGCTACACCTTC.

This chain connects TRBV7-2 to TRBJ2-2; a weak D match, TRBD1 (6 bases). Per the germline V gene, CDR1 is SGHTA and CDR2 is FQGNSA. V lost 6 bases and J 7 bases, leaving 15 bases between the germline ends. CDR3 length: 14 residues. CDR3 loop: CASSSTRGGGELFF. The CDR3 nucleotides are TGTGCCAGCAGTTCTACCAGGGGTGGCGGGGAGCTGTTTTTT.

The CDR3 bases are TGTGCCAGCAGCCCACGACAGGTTGGAATTTTAGTAGCTGAAGCTTTCTTT. Translating it yields CASSPRQVGILVAEAFF. The rearrangement uses TRBV7-6 and TRBJ1-1; D is perhaps TRBD1 (6 bases). V lost 5 bases and J lost 6, with 25 bases in between. Germline-derived CDR1 and CDR2 are SGHVS and FNYEAQ. This CDR3 comprises 17 residues.

The chain is built from TRBV25-1 and TRBJ2-5; 7 nucleotides agree with TRBD1. CDR1 and CDR2 from the germline V gene are MGHDK and SYGVNS. The length of the CDR3 is 13 residues. J gave up 0 bases and V 11 bases, and 6 bases lay outside the gene matches. The CDR3: CACTGVDQETQYF. The CDR3, as DNA: TGTGCCTGCACAGGGGTTGACCAAGAGACCCAGTACTTC. The full variable domain, with the rest looked up from reference TRBV25-1 and TRBJ2-5, is EADIYQTPRYLVIGTGKKITLECSQTMGHDKMYWYQQDPGMELHLIHYSYGVNSTEKGDLSSESTVSRIRTEHFPLTLESARPSHTSQYLCACTGVDQETQYFGPGTRLLVL.

The rearrangement joins TRBV9 to TRBJ1-1, with TRBD1 matching 8 bases. Trimming at V came to 4 bases and at J to 0 bases, leaving 11 bases not matched to a gene. Germline V gene sequence: CDR1 SGDLS, CDR2 YYNGEE. The CDR3 is made up of 17 amino acids. As DNA, the CDR3 is TGTGCCAGCAGCTTGACGACAGGGGCATCGATGAACACTGAAGCTTTCTTT. It specifies CASSLTTGASMNTEAFF.

V is TRBV5-6 and J is TRBJ2-7; a weak D match, TRBD1 (5 bases). Germline V lookup: CDR1 SGHDT, CDR2 YYEEEE. The CDR3 has 16 residues. V was clipped by 1 base and J by 0 bases, with 14 bases between them. The CDR3 is CASSLSNGAFSYEQYF. The DNA of the CDR3 is TGTGCCAGCAGCTTGAGTAATGGGGCGTTCTCCTACGAGCAGTACTTC.

The rearrangement links TRBV5-1 to TRBJ2-2; TRBD2 matches 14 bases. V dropped 4 bases and J dropped 2; count of bases not matched to a gene: 4. In germline, CDR1 is SGHRS, CDR2 YFSETQ. The CDR3 length is 17 residues. CDR3 bases: TGCGCCAGCAGCCCGGGACTAGCGGGGGCAAACACCGGGGAGCTGTTTTTT. The encoded protein is CASSPGLAGANTGELFF.

The chain recombines TRBV6-5 with TRBJ2-3, with 14 positions matching TRBD2. Germline values: CDR1 MNHEY, CDR2 SVGAGI. V lost 2 bases and J lost 6; bases outside the gene matches: 4. This CDR3 has 16 amino acids. CDR3 loop: CASSYGTSGGGDTQYF. CDR3 in DNA: TGTGCCAGCAGTTACGGGACTAGCGGGGGTGGTGATACGCAGTATTTT.

This chain joins TRBV7-3 and TRBJ1-1; D not resolved. Germline V lookup: CDR1 SGHTA, CDR2 FQGTGA. This CDR3 has 17 amino acids. Trimming took 4 bases from V and 1 from J, leaving 19 bases between them. The CDR3 region is CASSSRPRLETNTEAFF. For the CDR3, the DNA is TGTGCCAGCAGCTCGAGACCCCGCCTGGAGACGAACACTGAAGCTTTCTTT.

This chain joins TRBV5-1 and TRBJ2-5; tentative D call: TRBD1 (6 bases). With 6 bases removed from V and 2 bases from J, the gap between germline ends came to 14 bases. CDR1 and CDR2 from the germline V gene are SGHRS and YFSETQ. The CDR3 is 14 residues long. The DNA for the CDR3 is TGCGCCAGCACCCGGGAAGGGGGTCAAGAGACCCAGTACTTC. Translated, it gives CASTREGGQETQYF.

In its sample, this clone was seen a few times. V and J are TRBV19 and TRBJ1-2, with D tentatively TRBD1 (5 bases). Germline loops: CDR1 LNHDA, CDR2 SQIVND (reference sequence). This CDR3 is 13 amino acids long. The V and J ends lost 1 base and 4 bases respectively, with 7 bases between them. CDR3 sequence (DNA): TGTGCCAGTAGTATAGGGGGGGGCTATGGCTACACCTTC. The encoded protein is CASSIGGGYGYTF.

This clone was recorded only once. CDR3 protein: CAWRELVPDYEQYF. CDR3 nucleotides: TGTGCCTGGAGGGAACTAGTCCCGGACTACGAGCAGTACTTC. The rearrangement uses TRBV30 and TRBJ2-7, with D possibly TRBD2 on 5 matching bases. Looked up from germline, CDR1 is GTSNPN and CDR2 is SVGIG (reference sequence). The CDR3 is 14 amino acids. Trimming removed 3 bases at V and 3 bases at J, with 15 bases between.

This chain links TRBV11-2 with TRBJ2-1, with D perhaps TRBD2 (7 bases). With 5 bases removed from V and 8 bases from J, the gap between germline ends came to 16 bases. CDR1 and CDR2 from the germline V gene are SGHAT and FQNNGV. The length of the CDR3 is 14 residues. DNA for the CDR3: TGTGCCAGCAGCCAGGGTCGGGGGGCCTATGAGCAGTTCTTC. Protein product: CASSQGRGAYEQFF.

J is TRBJ1-5 and V is TRBV19, with 7 bases aligning to TRBD1. Germline assignment: CDR1 LNHDA and CDR2 SQIVND (reference sequence). The CDR3 spans 15 residues. V gave up 7 bases and J gave up 1 base; unmatched junction bases: 7. CDR3 residues: CASKTGAGSNQPQHF. The CDR3 DNA reads TGTGCCAGTAAAACAGGGGCAGGAAGCAATCAGCCCCAGCATTTT.

The chain recombines TRBV29-1 with TRBJ1-2, with TRBD1 as a possible D gene (6 bases). The CDR3 runs 13 residues. Trimming took off 7 bases at V and 4 bases at J, with 16 bases between the two ends. Germline CDR1 is SQVTM and CDR2 is ANQGSEA. This CDR3 is CSAPGGAGYGYTF. For the CDR3, the DNA is TGCAGCGCCCCGGGGGGCGCCGGCTATGGCTACACCTTC. The variable domain in full, with the rest retrieved from reference TRBV29-1 and TRBJ1-2, is SAVISQKPSRDICQRGTSLTIQCQVDSQVTMMFWYRQQPGQSLTLIATANQGSEATYESGFVIDKFPISRPNLTFSTLTVSNMSPEDSSIYLCSAPGGAGYGYTFGSGTRLTVV.

The chain recombines TRBV2 with TRBJ2-5; TRBD2 aligns across 8 bases. Germline CDR1 SNHLY, CDR2 FYNNEI. After removal of 7 bases from V and 5 bases from J, the junction contained 12 bases not matched to a gene. CDR3 size: 15 residues. The CDR3 spells CASMGAGGGPETQYF. The DNA for the CDR3 is TGTGCCAGCATGGGAGCCGGGGGGGGTCCTGAGACCCAGTACTTC.

This clone was observed a few times. CDR3 coding DNA: TGTGCCAGCAGTTACTCGGGCGCCCGGGGGACTGAAGCTTTCTTT. This codes for CASSYSGARGTEAFF. The V call is TRBV6-2 or TRBV6-3, the J call TRBJ1-1; possibly TRBD1 for D (5 bases). Germline V gene sequence: CDR1 MNHEY, CDR2 SVGEGT. Deletions cut 0 bases from V and 5 bases from J, with 13 bases between. The CDR3 totals 15 residues.

The genes are TRBV19 and TRBJ1-1, with 8 positions matching TRBD1. Germline lookup yields CDR1 LNHDA and CDR2 SQIVND (reference sequence). The J segment lost 1 base and the V segment lost 7 bases, leaving 11 bases of the junction unmatched. There are 16 residues in the CDR3. The CDR3 loop reads CASITGTGGENTEAFF. The CDR3 coding sequence is TGTGCCAGTATCACCGGGACAGGAGGAGAGAACACTGAAGCTTTCTTT. The full variable domain, its missing parts supplied by reference TRBV19 and TRBJ1-1, is DGGITQSPKYLFRKEGQNVTLSCEQNLNHDAMYWYRQDPGQGLRLIYYSQIVNDFQKGDIAEGYSVSREKKESFPLTVTSAQKNPTAFYLCASITGTGGENTEAFFGQGTRLTVV.

This clone was observed a few times. The rearrangement uses TRBV5-1 and TRBJ2-7; 8 nucleotides agree with TRBD1. V shed 2 bases and J 3 bases; nucleotides not matched to a gene: 10. Germline CDR1 SGHRS, CDR2 YFSETQ. The length of the CDR3 is 16 residues. CDR3 loop: CASSFPLDREDYEQYF. CDR3 DNA: TGCGCCAGCAGCTTTCCCTTGGACAGGGAGGACTACGAGCAGTACTTC.